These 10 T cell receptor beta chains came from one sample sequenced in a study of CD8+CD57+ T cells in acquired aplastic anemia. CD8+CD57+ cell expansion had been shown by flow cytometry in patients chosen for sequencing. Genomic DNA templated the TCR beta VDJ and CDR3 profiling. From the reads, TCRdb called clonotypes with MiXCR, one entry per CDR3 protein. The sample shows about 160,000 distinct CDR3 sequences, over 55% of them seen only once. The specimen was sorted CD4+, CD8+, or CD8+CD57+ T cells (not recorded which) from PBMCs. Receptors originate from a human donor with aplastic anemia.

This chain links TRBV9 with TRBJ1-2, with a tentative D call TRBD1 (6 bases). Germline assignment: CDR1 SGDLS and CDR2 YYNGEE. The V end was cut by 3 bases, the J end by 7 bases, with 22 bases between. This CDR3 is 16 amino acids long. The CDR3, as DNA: TGTGCCAGCAGCGCTTACGACCACTCAGGGGAGGGTGGCTACACCTTC. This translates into CASSAYDHSGEGGYTF.

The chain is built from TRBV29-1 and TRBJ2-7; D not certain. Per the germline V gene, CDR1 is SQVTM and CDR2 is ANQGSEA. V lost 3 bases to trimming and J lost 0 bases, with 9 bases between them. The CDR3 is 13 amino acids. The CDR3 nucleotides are TGCAGCGTTGAGGTTGAGGTCTCCTACGAGCAGTACTTC. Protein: CSVEVEVSYEQYF.

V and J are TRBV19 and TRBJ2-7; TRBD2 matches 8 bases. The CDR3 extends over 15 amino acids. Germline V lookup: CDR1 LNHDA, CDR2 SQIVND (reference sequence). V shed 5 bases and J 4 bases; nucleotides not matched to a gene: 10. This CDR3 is CASSPPPGLGYEQYF. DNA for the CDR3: TGTGCCAGTAGTCCTCCCCCGGGACTAGGGTACGAGCAGTACTTC. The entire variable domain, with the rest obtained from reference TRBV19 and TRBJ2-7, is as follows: DGGITQSPKYLFRKEGQNVTLSCEQNLNHDAMYWYRQDPGQGLRLIYYSQIVNDFQKGDIAEGYSVSREKKESFPLTVTSAQKNPTAFYLCASSPPPGLGYEQYFGPGTRLTVT.

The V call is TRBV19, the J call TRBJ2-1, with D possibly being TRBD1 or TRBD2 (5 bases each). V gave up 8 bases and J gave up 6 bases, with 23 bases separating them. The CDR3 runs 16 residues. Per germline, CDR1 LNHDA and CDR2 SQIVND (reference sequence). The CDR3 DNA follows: TGTGCCAGTTCGACAGCTTCGACTACGGGTTCCAATGAGCAGTTCTTC. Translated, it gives CASSTASTTGSNEQFF.

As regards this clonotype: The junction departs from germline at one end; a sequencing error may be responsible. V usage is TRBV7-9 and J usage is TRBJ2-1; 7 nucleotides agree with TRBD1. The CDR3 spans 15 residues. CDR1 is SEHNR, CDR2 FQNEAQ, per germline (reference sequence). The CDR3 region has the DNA TGTGCCAGCAGCCAACGACAGGGCTCCTGCAATGAGCAGTTCTTC. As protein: CASSQRQGSCNEQFF.

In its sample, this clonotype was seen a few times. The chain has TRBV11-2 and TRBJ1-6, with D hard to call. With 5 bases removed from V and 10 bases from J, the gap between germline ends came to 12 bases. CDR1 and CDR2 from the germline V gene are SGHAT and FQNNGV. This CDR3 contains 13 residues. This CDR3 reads CASSPRTGSPLHF. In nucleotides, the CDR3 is TGTGCCAGCAGCCCTCGGACGGGATCACCCCTCCACTTT.

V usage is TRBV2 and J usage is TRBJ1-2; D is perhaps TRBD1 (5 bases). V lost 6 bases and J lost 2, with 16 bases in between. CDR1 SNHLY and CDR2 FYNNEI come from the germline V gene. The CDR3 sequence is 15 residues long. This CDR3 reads CASSNARQINYGYTF. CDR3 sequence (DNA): TGTGCCAGCAGCAACGCCAGACAGATAAACTATGGCTACACCTTC.

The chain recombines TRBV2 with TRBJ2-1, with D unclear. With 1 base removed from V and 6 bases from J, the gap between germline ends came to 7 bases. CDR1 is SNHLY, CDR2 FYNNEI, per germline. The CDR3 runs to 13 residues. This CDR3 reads CASSEDWINEQFF. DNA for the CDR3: TGTGCCAGCAGTGAAGACTGGATCAATGAGCAGTTCTTC. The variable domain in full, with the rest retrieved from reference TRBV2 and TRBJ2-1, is EPEVTQTPSHQVTQMGQEVILRCVPISNHLYFYWYRQILGQKVEFLVSFYNNEISEKSEIFDDQFSVERPDGSNFTLKIRSTKLEDSAMYFCASSEDWINEQFFGPGTRLTVL.

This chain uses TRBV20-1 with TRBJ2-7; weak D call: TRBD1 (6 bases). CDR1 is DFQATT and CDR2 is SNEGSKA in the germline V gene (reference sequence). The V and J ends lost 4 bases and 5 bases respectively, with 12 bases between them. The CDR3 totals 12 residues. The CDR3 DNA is TGCAGTGCTACCCCACAGGGAAACGAGCAGTACTTC. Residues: CSATPQGNEQYF.

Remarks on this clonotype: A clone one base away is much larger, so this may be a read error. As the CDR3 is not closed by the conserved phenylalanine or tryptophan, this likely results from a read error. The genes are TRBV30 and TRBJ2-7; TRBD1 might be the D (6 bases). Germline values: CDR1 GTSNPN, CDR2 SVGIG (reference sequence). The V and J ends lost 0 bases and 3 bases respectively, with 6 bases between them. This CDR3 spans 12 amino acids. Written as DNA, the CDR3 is TGTGCCTGGAGTGTAGGGGGCTACGAGCAGTACTCC. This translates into CAWSVGGYEQYS.